This T cell receptor beta chain is drawn from a study of cytomegalovirus exposure and HLA in healthy donors (dated by TCRdb to 2016 to 2017). For the wider study: According to an earlier analysis of 587 of the donors, roughly 180 million T cells yielded approximately 120 million unique TCR beta sequences and around 300 Gb of sequence data. The aim of the study was to test whether cataloging public T cell receptors could identify signatures of past pathogen exposure. To predict cytomegalovirus infection status, the study combined high-throughput TCR immunosequencing, statistical association of individual TCRs with disease status, and machine learning. Four or five DR-DQ haplotypes were handled as single units for association and clustering, since linkage in the cohort was strong. Donor age, sex, ethnicity and CMV serostatus were compiled alongside the repertoire data. Among the approximately 400 genotyped donors, roughly 80% belonged to the genetic ancestry cluster associated with self-reported Caucasian donors. Both class I and class II loci were covered by HLA typing, at four-digit resolution. To study patterns of TCR occurrence, a later analysis re-analyzed previously published TCR beta repertoires from 500 to 850 donors and added high-resolution HLA genotyping. A later genetic analysis took genome-wide SNP genotypes for about 60% of the roughly 670 donors and used that subset as a discovery cohort. Typing coverage varied by locus: about 620-630 donors for A, B, C, DRB1 and DQB1; 500 to 550 for DQA1; more than 600 for DPA1; approximately 470 for DPB1. Along with the roughly 670-subject first cohort, a separate validation cohort of over a hundred different subjects was used. Every discovery cohort repertoire had been produced on one sequencing platform. An earlier analysis of 587 of the donors applied high-throughput TCR beta sequencing to assess whether each TCR beta V gene segment acted as functional or pseudogenic. The study profiled the T cell repertoires of hundreds of subjects by immunosequencing and related them to cytomegalovirus serostatus. On average, about 240,000 unique TCR beta nucleotide sequences were sequenced per donor among about 400 genotyped donors of the cohort, with roughly 20% of those sequences being non-productive. Rather than drawing on any new phenotypic data, the later analysis identified candidate immune exposures from TCR beta sequences and the way those sequences occurred across donors. An early release covering over 500 HLA-typed donors comprised 250 to 350 gigabases of sequencing data and roughly 85 million unique TCR sequences. The investigation overall reported the following: Specific HLA alleles were associated with 15,000 to 20,000 TCR beta sequences at a false discovery rate of 0.05 in a later analysis. In a later analysis, the rate of TCR association differed among HLA loci, with DRB1 alleles having the most associated TCRs and HLA-C alleles having the fewest. Linkage disequilibrium might explain the correlated functional status among segregating V segments, but an unknown experimental factor could not be ruled out. The classifier was reported to diagnose cytomegalovirus status with high specificity and sensitivity in both the original cohort and the validation cohort. When HLA alleles, especially DR and DQ, strongly co-occurred, attributing TCR associations to individual alleles was difficult. Only TCR beta chains were sequenced in this cohort, and the absence of alpha or paired-chain data limited detectable features. In a later genetic analysis, a missense DCLRE1C variant was associated with V-gene and J-gene trimming of TCR beta chains, and the association was replicated in an independent cohort. The study gave a list of more than 150 TCR beta chains associated with cytomegalovirus. The authors suggested that the approach could potentially be extended to other disease states and immunological phenotypes. In a later analysis, several top co-occurrence clusters were reported to appear linked to parvovirus B19, influenza, CMV and Epstein-Barr virus. Because the 87-base-pair reads could not distinguish some IMGT-functional V segments, including TRBV6-2 and TRBV6-3, those segments were excluded. In vitro tests confirmed that a few of the cytomegalovirus-associated TCR beta chains recognize cytomegalovirus antigens. Most TCR sequences were observed very rarely across donors, whereas some public TCRs were present in many individuals. According to a later analysis, most CMV-associated TCR beta chains appeared to be HLA-restricted, and the HLA associations seemed to be driven largely by CMV exposure. A further reported finding was that TCR beta sequences accurately predicted the HLA-A and HLA-B alleles for most subjects in the first cohort. A cluster of highly shared sequence variants was judged likely to represent a technical artifact of the sequencing pipeline. About 17 rarely observed V segments, including chromosome 9 orphons, were excluded from the earlier analysis of about 500 of the donors because counts were too low. Roughly uniform sequencing depth across donors was assumed in presence/absence analyses, although this assumption may not hold. Because HLA typing was missing for some donors at each locus, association tests included only the typed subset. In a later analysis, HLA-associated TCR beta chains were found to be more clonally expanded and to have lower generation probabilities than equally common non-associated chains. In a later genetic analysis, fewer N-insertions in productive TCRs were reported among donors in an Asian-associated ancestry cluster than the approximately 710-donor mean. Immune exposure information for the cohort was limited to CMV serostatus. Broadly in line with IMGT annotations, most TCR beta V segments showed up in productive rearrangements about 87% or about 30% of the time in an earlier analysis of roughly 590 of the donors.

Libraries were constructed by the immunoSEQ multiplex PCR assay. For the multiplex PCR, a mixture combining 60 forward primers for TCR Vbeta segments and 13 reverse primers for TCR Jbeta segments was used. Amplification of the CDR3 region of rearranged TCR beta genes was performed with a multiplex PCR assay on genomic DNA. On the Illumina HiSeq System, the amplified TCR beta libraries were sequenced as 87-base-pair reads. The source study handled its data this way. A later analysis tallied 75 million to 95 million unique TCR beta chains across the 610 or so repertoires, and around 10 million of those chains were shared by two or more donors. Raw reads were error-corrected and collapsed into unique sequences with a nearest-neighbor algorithm that merged closely related sequences to remove PCR and sequencing errors. Alignment of CDR3 sequences to IMGT reference sequences was used to assign V, D and J gene segments. For a sequence to be retained, at least a six-nucleotide match to both a V gene segment and a J gene segment was required. A rearrangement counted as productive if the CDR3 had no stop codons and remained in frame with V and J, and every other rearrangement counted as non-productive. CDR3 was defined by IMGT convention, running from the second conserved V-encoded cysteine to the conserved J-encoded phenylalanine. The earlier analysis of approximately 590 of the donors excluded any sequence lacking an unambiguous match to a single V gene segment. In an earlier analysis of roughly 600 of the donors, a V segment was called functional when productive rearrangements were above 56.7%, and segregating when the standard deviation between donors exceeded 5%. A statistical classification framework was built for diagnosing cytomegalovirus status from the catalog of TCR beta chain sequences. In a later analysis, TCR nucleotide sequences were compared against IMGT/GENE-DB human TR gene sequences so that V and J genes could be assigned. In a later analysis, CDR3 sequences and most-parsimonious VDJ recombination scenarios were assigned using the TCRdist pipeline. In a later analysis, each TCR beta chain was defined by its CDR3 amino acid sequence together with its V-gene family, and reads lacking a unique V-gene family were excluded. In a later analysis, 500 to 650 highly shared, low-generation-probability nucleotide sequences were removed to address suspected cross-contamination and a sequencing artifact. In a later analysis, a clonal expansion index was calculated for each public chain from normalized within-repertoire ranks of inferred template counts. A later analysis computed generation probabilities with a VDJ recombination model fitted to out-of-frame rearrangements, and checked the results against IGoR. A later analysis scored TCR-TCR, TCR-HLA and TCR-CMV co-occurrence with hypergeometric tests, applying a repertoire-size bias correction to TCR pairs. In a later analysis, false discovery rates were estimated by permuting HLA or CMV assignments 20 times. In a later analysis, co-occurring TCRs were grouped using DBSCAN, with TCRdist sequence similarity added in when clustering inside HLA-allele-positive subsets. Repertoires with fewer than 30,000 or more than 120,000 public chains were left out of co-occurrence clustering, as were five repertoires with anomalous nucleotide sharing. TCRdb retrieved this table from immuneACCESS and kept in-frame rearrangements only. Not all clones are present; in checked studies, unresolved V genes account for under half, and no reason is known for the remainder. Clonal size and the V and J genes are those of that table, whereas D and trimming came from the DNA. The sample table lists about 180,000 clones, around 75% of them with a count of one. The ten most abundant clones make up about 2.9% of the sample.

In total, about 650 healthy bone marrow donors made up the cohort. All cohort members were sampled while nominally healthy, although unrecorded immune exposures were likely present. The donor was CMV seronegative and was included in the group of several hundred seronegative cohort members. Each donor provided a peripheral blood sample, and peripheral blood mononuclear cells were used for TCR beta sequencing. Genomic DNA was extracted from the blood cell samples with the Qiagen DNeasy Blood Extraction Kit. V is cut by 0 bases and J by 0 bases, and the space between the germline ends is 6 bases. Via the germline V gene (reference sequence), CDR1 is GTSNPN and CDR2 SVGIG. The CDR3 runs 14 residues from the cysteine to the phenylalanine. Just CDR3 DNA is preserved here, 42 bases in frame from base 1. As concerns this clone: Its antigen remains unidentified. No base qualities exist here, and no much larger clone lies one base off it.

Sequenced: PBMCs. The chain is made from TRBV30 and TRBJ1-5, with no confident D gene call. The receptor was isolated from a male donor in good health and CMV-seronegative. Here the CDR3 is given as CAWSVRSSNQPQHF. The DNA is TGTGCCTGGAGTGTCCGGAGTAGCAATCAGCCCCAGCATTTT. The full variable domain, completed from the reference TRBV30 and TRBJ1-5 proteins outside the CDR3, reads SQTIHQWPATLVQPVGSPLSLECTVEGTSNPNLYWYRQAAGRGLQLLFYSVGIGQISSEVPQNLSASRPQDRQFILSSKKLLLSDSGFYLCAWSVRSSNQPQHFGDGTRLSIL.